This T cell receptor (beta chain) was captured by sequencing in a study of T cell repertoires in cytomegalovirus infection. Study as a whole: In public TCR beta signatures, there were indications of both CMV infection and matching HLA type.

Ten or more counts support this clonotype. What it binds is unknown. Study results and limitations: Carriers of CMV and the relevant HLA type were discriminated by public TCR beta frequency. There were HLA-C-restricted CMV-specific TCR beta clonotypes dominating the ex vivo response.

Trimming removed 4 bases at V and 5 bases at J, with 14 bases between. Germline loops: CDR1 SGHVS, CDR2 FQNEAQ. This CDR3 region has 15 residues. TCRdb called the reads again in MiXCR, with one record for every CDR3 protein. This repertoire shows 200,000 or so distinct CDR3 sequences, around 20% found once; its top ten account for about 2.9%. The rearrangement links TRBV7-8 to TRBJ2-2, with a tentative D call TRBD2 (7 bases). This receptor was obtained from a human donor in good health (CMV status not recorded). Some clones in this sample may be carry-over from other donors' samples. The specimen was PBMCs. The CDR3 is CASSSLGGTTGELFF. CDR3 nucleotides: TGTGCCAGCAGCTCCCTGGGGGGGACAACCGGGGAGCTGTTTTTT.